At least ten counts were recorded for the clone carrying this T cell receptor (beta chain). Germline-derived CDR1 and CDR2 are SGHRS and YFSETQ. The CDR3 is 13 residues long. The V and J ends lost 0 bases and 16 bases, in that order; junction bases with no gene match: 8. These data belong to a study of CD8+CD57+ T cells in acquired aplastic anemia. Profiling of TCR beta VDJ combinations and CDR3 sequences used genomic DNA as template. TCRdb fed the reads into MiXCR, producing one record per CDR3 protein. The data show 150,000 to 200,000 distinct CDR3 sequences, roughly 48% seen once. The V and J genes are TRBV5-1 and TRBJ2-1; the match to TRBD2 covers 9 bases. The TCR originated in a human donor in good health. Sequencing was carried out using sorted CD4+, CD8+, or CD8+CD57+ T cells (not recorded which) from PBMCs. For the CDR3, the DNA is TGCGCCAGCAGCTTGGGGTTTAGCGGGAGTCTTTTCTTC. Protein product: CASSLGFSGSLFF.